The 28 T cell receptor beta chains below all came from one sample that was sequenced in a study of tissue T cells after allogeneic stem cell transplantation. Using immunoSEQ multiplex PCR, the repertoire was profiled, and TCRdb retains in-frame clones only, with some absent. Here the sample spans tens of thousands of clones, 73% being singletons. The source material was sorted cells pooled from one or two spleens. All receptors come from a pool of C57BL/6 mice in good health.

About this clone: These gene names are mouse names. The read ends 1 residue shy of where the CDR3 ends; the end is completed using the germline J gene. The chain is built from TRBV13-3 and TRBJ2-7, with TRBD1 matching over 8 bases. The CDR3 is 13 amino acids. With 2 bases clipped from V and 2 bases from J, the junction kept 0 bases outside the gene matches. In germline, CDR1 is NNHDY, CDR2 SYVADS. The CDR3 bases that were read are TGTGCCAGCAGTGACAGGGGGCCCTATGAACAGTAC. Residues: CASSDRGPYEQY. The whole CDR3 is CASSDRGPYEQYF.

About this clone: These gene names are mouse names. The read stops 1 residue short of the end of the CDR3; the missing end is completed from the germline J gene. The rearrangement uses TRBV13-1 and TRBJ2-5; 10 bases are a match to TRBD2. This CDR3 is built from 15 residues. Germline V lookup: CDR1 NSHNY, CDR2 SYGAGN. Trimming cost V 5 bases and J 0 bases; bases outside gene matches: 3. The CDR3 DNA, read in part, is TGTGCCAGCAGCCCACTGGGGGGGAACCAAGACACCCAGTAC. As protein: CASSPLGGNQDTQY. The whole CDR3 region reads CASSPLGGNQDTQYF.

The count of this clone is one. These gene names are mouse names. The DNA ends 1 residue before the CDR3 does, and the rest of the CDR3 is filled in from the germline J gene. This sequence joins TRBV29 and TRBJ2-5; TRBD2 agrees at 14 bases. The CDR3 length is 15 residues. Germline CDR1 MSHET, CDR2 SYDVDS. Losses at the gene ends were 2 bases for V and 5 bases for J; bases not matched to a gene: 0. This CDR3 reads CASSLGTGGADTQYF. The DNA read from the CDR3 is TGTGCTAGCAGTTTAGGGACTGGGGGGGCAGACACCCAGTAC.

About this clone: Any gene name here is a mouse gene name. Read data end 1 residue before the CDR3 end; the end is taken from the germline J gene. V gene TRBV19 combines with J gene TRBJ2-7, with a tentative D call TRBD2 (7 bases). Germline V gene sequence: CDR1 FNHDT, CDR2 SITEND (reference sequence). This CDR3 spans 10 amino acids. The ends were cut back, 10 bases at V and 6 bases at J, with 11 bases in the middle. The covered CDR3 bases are TGTGCCCCTAGGGGGGGTGAACAGTAC. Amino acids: CAPRGGEQY. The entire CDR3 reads CAPRGGEQYF.

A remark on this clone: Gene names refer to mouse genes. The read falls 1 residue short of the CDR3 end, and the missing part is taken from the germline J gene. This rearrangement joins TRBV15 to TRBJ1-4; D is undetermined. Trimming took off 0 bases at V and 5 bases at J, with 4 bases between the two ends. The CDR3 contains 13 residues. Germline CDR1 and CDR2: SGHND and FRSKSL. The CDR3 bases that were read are TGTGCCAGCAGTTTAGCAGGAAACGAAAGATTATTT. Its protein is CASSLAGNERLF. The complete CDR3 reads CASSLAGNERLFF.

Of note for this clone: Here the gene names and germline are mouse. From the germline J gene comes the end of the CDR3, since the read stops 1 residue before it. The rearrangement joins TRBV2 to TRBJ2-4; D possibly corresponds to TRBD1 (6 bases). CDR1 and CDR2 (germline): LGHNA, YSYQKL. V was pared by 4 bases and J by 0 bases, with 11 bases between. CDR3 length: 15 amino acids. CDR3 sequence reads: CASSRNRASQNTLYF. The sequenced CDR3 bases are TGTGCCAGCAGCCGCAACAGGGCTAGTCAAAACACCTTGTAC.

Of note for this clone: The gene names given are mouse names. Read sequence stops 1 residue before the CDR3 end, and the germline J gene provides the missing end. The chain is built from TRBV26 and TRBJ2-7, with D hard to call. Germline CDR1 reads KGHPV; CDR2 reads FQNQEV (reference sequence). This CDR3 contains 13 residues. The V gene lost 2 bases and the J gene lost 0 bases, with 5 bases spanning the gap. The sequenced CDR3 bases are TGTGCCAGCAGTCTGAGCTTCTCCTATGAACAGTAC. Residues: CASSLSFSYEQY. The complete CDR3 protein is CASSLSFSYEQYF. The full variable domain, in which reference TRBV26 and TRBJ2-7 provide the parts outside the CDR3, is NSKVIQTPRYLVKGQGQKAKMRCIPEKGHPVVFWYQQNKNNEFKFLINFQNQEVLQQIDMTEKRFSAECPSNSPCSLEIQSSEAGDSALYLCASSLSFSYEQYFGPGTRLTVL.

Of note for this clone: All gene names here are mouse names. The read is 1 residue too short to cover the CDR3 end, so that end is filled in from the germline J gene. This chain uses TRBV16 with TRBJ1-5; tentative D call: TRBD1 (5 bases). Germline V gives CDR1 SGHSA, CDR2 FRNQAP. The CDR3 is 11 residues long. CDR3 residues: CAREYNQAPLF. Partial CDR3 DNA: TGTGCCAGGGAATACAACCAGGCTCCGCTT.

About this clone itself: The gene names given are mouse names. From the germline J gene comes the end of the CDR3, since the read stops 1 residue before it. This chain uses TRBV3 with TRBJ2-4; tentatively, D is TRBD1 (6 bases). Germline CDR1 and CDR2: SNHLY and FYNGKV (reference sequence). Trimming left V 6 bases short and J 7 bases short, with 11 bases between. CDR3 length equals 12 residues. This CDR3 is CASSPAGDTLYF. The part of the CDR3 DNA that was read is TGTGCCAGCAGTCCGGCAGGGGACACCTTGTAC.

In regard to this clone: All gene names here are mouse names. The DNA read from the CDR3 is TGTGCCAGCAGCCAAGATACTGGGAGCTCCTATGAACAGTAC. It translates to CASSQDTGSSYEQY. The full CDR3 sequence reads CASSQDTGSSYEQYF. The J gene is TRBJ2-7, the V gene TRBV2; D is possibly TRBD2 (6 bases). The read gets to within 1 residue of the CDR3 end, and the germline J gene fills in the rest. The CDR3 extends over 15 amino acids. CDR1 and CDR2 (germline): LGHNA, YSYQKL. V lost 0 bases, J lost 0 bases, and 9 bases lay in between.

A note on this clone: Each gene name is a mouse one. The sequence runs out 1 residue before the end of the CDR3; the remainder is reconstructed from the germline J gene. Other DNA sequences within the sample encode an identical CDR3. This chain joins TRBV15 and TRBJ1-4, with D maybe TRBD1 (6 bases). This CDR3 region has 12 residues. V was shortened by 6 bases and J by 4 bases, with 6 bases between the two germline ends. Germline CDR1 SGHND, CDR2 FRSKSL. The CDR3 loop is CASRDSNERLFF. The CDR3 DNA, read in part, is TGTGCCAGCAGGGACAGCAACGAAAGATTATTT. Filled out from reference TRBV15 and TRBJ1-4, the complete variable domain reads DAGVTQTPRHEVAEKGQTIILKCEPVSGHNDLFWYRQTKIQGLELLSYFRSKSLMEDGGAFKDRFKAEMLNSSFSTLKIQPTEPKDSAVYLCASRDSNERLFFGHGTKLSVL.

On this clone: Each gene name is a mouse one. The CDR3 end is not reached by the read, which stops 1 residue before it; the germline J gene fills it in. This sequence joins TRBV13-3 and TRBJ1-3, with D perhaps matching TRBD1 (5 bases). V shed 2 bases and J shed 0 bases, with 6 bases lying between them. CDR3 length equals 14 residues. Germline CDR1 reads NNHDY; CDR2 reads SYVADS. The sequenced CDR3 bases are TGTGCCAGCAGTGACAGGGTTTCTGGAAATACGCTCTAT. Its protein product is CASSDRVSGNTLY. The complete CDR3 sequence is CASSDRVSGNTLYF.

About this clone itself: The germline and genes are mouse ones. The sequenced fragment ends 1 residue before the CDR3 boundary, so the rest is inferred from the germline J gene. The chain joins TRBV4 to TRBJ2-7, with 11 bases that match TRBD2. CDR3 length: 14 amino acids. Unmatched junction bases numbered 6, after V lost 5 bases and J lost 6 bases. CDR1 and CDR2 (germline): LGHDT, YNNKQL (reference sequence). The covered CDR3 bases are TGTGCCAGCAGCCACTGGGGGGGCGCTCCTGAACAGTAC. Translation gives CASSHWGGAPEQY. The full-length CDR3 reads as CASSHWGGAPEQYF.

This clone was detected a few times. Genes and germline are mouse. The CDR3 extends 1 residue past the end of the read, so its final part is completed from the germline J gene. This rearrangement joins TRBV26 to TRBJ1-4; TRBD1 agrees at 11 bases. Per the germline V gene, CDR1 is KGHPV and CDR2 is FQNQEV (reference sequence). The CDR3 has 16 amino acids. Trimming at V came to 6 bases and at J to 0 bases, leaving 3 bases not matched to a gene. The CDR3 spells CASSGDRGFSNERLFF. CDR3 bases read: TGTGCCAGCAGCGGGGACAGGGGGTTTTCCAACGAAAGATTATTT. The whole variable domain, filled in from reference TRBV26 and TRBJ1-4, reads NSKVIQTPRYLVKGQGQKAKMRCIPEKGHPVVFWYQQNKNNEFKFLINFQNQEVLQQIDMTEKRFSAECPSNSPCSLEIQSSEAGDSALYLCASSGDRGFSNERLFFGHGTKLSVL.

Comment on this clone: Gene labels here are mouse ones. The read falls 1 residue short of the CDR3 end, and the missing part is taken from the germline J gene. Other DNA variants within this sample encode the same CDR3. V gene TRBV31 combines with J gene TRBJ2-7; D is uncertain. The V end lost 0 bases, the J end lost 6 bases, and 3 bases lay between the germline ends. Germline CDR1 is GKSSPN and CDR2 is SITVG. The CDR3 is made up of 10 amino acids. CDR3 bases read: TGTGCCTGGAGTCTTGGTGAACAGTAC. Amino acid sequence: CAWSLGEQY. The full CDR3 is CAWSLGEQYF.

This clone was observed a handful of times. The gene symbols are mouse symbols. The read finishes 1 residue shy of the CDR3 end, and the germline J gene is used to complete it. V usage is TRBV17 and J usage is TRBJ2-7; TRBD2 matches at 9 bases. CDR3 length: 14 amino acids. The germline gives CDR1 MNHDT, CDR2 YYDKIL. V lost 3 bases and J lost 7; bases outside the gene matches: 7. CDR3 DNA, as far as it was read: TGTGCTAGCAGTAGTGGTGGGGGGGCAGGAGAACAGTAC. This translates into CASSSGGGAGEQY. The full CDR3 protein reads CASSSGGGAGEQYF.

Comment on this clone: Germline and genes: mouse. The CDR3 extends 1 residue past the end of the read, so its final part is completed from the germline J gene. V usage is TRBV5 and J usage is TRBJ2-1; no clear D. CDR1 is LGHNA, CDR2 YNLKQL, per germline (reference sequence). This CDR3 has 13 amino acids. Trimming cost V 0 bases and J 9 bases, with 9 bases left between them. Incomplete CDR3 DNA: TGTGCCAGCAGCCAAGATCCCGGGGATGAGCAGTTC. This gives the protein CASSQDPGDEQF. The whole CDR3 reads CASSQDPGDEQFF.

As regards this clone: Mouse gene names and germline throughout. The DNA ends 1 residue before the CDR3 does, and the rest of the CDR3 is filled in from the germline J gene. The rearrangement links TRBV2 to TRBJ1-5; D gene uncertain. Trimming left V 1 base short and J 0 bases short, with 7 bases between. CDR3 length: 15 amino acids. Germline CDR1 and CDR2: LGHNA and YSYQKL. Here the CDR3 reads CASSQASYNNQAPLF. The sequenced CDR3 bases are TGTGCCAGCAGCCAAGCCAGTTATAACAACCAGGCTCCGCTT.

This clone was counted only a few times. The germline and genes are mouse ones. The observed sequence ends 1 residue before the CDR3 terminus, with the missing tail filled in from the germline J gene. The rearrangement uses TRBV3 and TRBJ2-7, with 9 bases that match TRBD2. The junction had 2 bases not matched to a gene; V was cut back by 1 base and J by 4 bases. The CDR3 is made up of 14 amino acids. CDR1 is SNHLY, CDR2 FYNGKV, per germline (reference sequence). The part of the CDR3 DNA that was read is TGTGCCAGCAGCTTAGGGACTGGGGATTATGAACAGTAC. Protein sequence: CASSLGTGDYEQY. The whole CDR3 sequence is CASSLGTGDYEQYF.

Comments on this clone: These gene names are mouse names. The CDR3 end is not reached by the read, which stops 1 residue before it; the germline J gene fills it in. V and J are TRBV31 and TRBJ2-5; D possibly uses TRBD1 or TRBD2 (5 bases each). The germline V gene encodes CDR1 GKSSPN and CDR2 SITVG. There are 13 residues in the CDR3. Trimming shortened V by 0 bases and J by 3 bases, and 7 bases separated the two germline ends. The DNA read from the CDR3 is TGTGCCTGGAGTCTGGGGGAACAAGACACCCAGTAC. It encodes CAWSLGEQDTQY. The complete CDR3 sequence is CAWSLGEQDTQYF.

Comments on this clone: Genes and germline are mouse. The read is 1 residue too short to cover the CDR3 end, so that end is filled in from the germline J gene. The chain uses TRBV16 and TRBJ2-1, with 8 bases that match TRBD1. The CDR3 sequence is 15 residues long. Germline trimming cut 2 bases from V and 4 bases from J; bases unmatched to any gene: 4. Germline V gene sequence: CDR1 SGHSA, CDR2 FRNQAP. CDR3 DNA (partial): TGTGCAAGCAGCTTAAGACAGGGGCTGTATGCTGAGCAGTTC. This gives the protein CASSLRQGLYAEQF. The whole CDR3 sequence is CASSLRQGLYAEQFF.

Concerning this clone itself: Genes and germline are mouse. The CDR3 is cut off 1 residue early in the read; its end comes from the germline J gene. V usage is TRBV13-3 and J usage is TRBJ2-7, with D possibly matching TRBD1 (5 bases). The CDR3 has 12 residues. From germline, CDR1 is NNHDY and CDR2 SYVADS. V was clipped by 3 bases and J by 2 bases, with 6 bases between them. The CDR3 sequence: CASSVDTYEQYF. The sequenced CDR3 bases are TGTGCCAGCAGTGTGGACACCTATGAACAGTAC.

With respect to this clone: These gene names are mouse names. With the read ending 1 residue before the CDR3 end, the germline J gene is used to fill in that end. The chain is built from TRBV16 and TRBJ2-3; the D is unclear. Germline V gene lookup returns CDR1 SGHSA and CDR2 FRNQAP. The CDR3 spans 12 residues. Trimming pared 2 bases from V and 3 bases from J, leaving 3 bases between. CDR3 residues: CASSLLAETLYF. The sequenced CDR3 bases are TGTGCAAGCAGCTTACTGGCAGAAACGCTGTAT.

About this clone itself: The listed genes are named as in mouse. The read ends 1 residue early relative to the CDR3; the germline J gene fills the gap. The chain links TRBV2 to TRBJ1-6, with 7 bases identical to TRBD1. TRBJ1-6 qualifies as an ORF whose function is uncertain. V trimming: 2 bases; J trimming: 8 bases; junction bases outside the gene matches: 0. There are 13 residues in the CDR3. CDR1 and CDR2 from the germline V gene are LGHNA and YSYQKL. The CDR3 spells CASSQQGDSPLYF. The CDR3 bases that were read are TGTGCCAGCAGCCAACAGGGGGATTCGCCCCTCTAC.

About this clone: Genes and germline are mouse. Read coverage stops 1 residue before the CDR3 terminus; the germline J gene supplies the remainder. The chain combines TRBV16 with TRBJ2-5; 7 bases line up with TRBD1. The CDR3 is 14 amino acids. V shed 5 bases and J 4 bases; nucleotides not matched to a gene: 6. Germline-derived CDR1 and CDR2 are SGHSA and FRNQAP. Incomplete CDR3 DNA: TGTGCAAGCAGCCCCCCCGGGACAGAAGACACCCAGTAC. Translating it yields CASSPPGTEDTQY. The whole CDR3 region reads CASSPPGTEDTQYF.

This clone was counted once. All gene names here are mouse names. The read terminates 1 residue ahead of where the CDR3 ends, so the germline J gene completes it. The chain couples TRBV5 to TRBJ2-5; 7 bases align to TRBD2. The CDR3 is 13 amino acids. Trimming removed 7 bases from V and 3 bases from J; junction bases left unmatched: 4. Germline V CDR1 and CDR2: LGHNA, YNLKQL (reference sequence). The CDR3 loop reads CASTLGDQDTQYF. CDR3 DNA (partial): TGTGCCAGCACCCTGGGGGATCAAGACACCCAGTAC.

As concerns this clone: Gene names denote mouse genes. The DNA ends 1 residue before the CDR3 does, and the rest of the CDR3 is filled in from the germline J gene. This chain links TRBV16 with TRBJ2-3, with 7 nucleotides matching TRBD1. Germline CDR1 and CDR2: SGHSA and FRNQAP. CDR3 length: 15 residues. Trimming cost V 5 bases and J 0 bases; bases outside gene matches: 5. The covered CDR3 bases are TGTGCAAGCAGCCCCCGGGACAGTAGTGCAGAAACGCTGTAT. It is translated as CASSPRDSSAETLY. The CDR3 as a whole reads CASSPRDSSAETLYF.

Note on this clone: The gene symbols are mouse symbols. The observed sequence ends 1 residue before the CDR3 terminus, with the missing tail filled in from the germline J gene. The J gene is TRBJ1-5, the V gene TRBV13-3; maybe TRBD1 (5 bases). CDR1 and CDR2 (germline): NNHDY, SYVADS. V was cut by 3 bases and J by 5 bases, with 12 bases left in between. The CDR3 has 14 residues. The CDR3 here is CASSGQGGDQAPLF. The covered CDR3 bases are TGTGCCAGCAGTGGCCAGGGAGGGGACCAGGCTCCGCTT.